Presented here are 22 T cell receptor beta chains from one specimen sequenced in a study of tumor-infiltrating lymphocytes in oesophageal squamous cell carcinoma. TCRdb reprocessed the PCR reads with MiXCR, giving one entry per CDR3 protein. This sample yields 20,000 to 25,000 distinct CDR3 sequences, of which about a third are seen a single time; under 20% belongs to the top ten. Input material: esophageal tumor tissue. The receptors here all came from a female donor with esophageal squamous cell carcinoma.

Judged by abundance, this clonotype is large. The chain uses TRBV7-8 and TRBJ1-2; TRBD1 matches at 11 bases. The CDR3 runs to 15 residues. CDR1 and CDR2 (germline): SGHVS, FQNEAQ. V gave up 1 base and J gave up 7 bases; unmatched junction bases: 5. The CDR3 reads CASSLDGQGAGGYTF. In DNA, the CDR3 is TGTGCCAGCAGCTTAGACGGACAGGGGGCAGGTGGCTACACCTTC.

This clonotype was found a few times. V and J are TRBV5-1 and TRBJ2-1; D not certain. V dropped 5 bases and J dropped 7 bases, with 16 bases sitting between them. The CDR3 loop spans 14 amino acids. Germline V lookup: CDR1 SGHRS, CDR2 YFSETQ. Here the CDR3 reads CASRSASGKNEQFF. The CDR3 coding sequence is TGCGCCAGCAGGTCGGCTAGTGGGAAGAATGAGCAGTTCTTC.

This clonotype was seen at least ten times. The rearrangement joins TRBV27 to TRBJ1-1; tentatively, D is TRBD1 (5 bases). The CDR3 length is 14 residues. Per the germline V gene, CDR1 is MNHEY and CDR2 is SMNVEV (reference sequence). Trimming removed 3 bases at V and 0 bases at J, with 8 bases between. The CDR3 nucleotides are TGTGCCAGCAGTTTTACAGGAGTGAACACTGAAGCTTTCTTT. Amino acid sequence: CASSFTGVNTEAFF.

This clonotype was recorded many times. Likely a read error: the CDR3 ends without its conserved phenylalanine or tryptophan. No DNA is shown, since the ends of the CDR3 on it are uncertain; the CDR3 is the one TCRdb lists. This chain joins TRBV10-3 and TRBJ2-6. The CDR3 sequence runs 8 residues, both termini included. Germline CDR1 reads ENHRY; CDR2 reads SYGVKD. The CDR3 region is CAISESLI.

This clonotype was seen only a few times. The chain couples TRBV18 to TRBJ1-3; 8 positions match TRBD1. Germline-derived CDR1 and CDR2 are KGHSH and LQKENI. After removal of 6 bases from V and 1 base from J, the junction contained 5 bases not matched to a gene. This CDR3 comprises 15 residues. The CDR3 DNA follows: TGTGCCAGCTCGCCGCAGGGGGCGTCTGGAAACACCATATATTTT. It translates to CASSPQGASGNTIYF.

The V gene is TRBV7-3, the J gene TRBJ2-3; D is uncertain. Germline values: CDR1 SGHTA, CDR2 FQGTGA. The CDR3 length is 17 residues. The V gene lost 6 bases and the J gene lost 2 bases, with 21 bases spanning the gap. The CDR3 is CASSLTARSTYTDTQYF. As DNA, the CDR3 is TGTGCCAGCAGTCTCACAGCCCGGTCGACCTACACAGATACGCAGTATTTT.

This clonotype has ten or more counts. V usage is TRBV28 and J usage is TRBJ1-1; TRBD1 agrees at 7 bases. This CDR3 contains 13 residues. The ends lost 6 bases at V and 6 bases at J; junction bases unmatched: 7. The V gene's germline CDR1 is MDHEN and CDR2 SYDVKM. CDR3 nucleotide sequence: TGTGCCAGCAGACCAGGGGGGATCGCTGAAGCTTTCTTT. It is translated as CASRPGGIAEAFF.

At least ten counts were recorded for this clonotype. It may be a read error: a sequence one base away is much more abundant. V is TRBV7-9 and J is TRBJ2-7; no definite D call. Per germline, CDR1 SEHNR and CDR2 FQNEAQ (reference sequence). The CDR3 sequence is 13 residues long. Trimming left V 0 bases short and J 10 bases short, with 13 bases between. The CDR3, as DNA: TGTGCCAGCAGCTTAGCCTCGGGTTTACGACAGTACTTC. Protein product: CASSLASGLRQYF.

In its sample, this clonotype was seen many times. The J gene is TRBJ2-7, the V gene TRBV5-5, with D tentatively TRBD2 (5 bases). Germline V gene sequence: CDR1 SGHKS, CDR2 YYEKEE (reference sequence). CDR3 size: 16 residues. V was pared by 0 bases and J by 0 bases, with 13 bases between. CDR3 amino acids: CASSLGGGFLSYEQYF. In nucleotides, the CDR3 is TGTGCCAGCAGCTTGGGTGGAGGTTTCCTCTCCTACGAGCAGTACTTC.

The chain couples TRBV11-2 to TRBJ2-5; D gene uncertain. Germline values: CDR1 SGHAT, CDR2 FQNNGV. The V gene lost 0 bases and the J gene lost 2 bases, with 7 bases spanning the gap. The CDR3 extends over 14 amino acids. The chain's CDR3 is CASSLEPGQETQYF. The DNA for the CDR3 is TGTGCCAGCAGCTTAGAACCAGGACAAGAGACCCAGTACTTC.

This clonotype was observed many times. A single base separates this from a much larger clone, so it may be a read error. J is TRBJ2-5 and V is TRBV11-2; TRBD2 matches 8 bases. The V gene's germline CDR1 is SGHAT and CDR2 FQNNGV. The CDR3 length is 15 residues. Germline trimming cut 2 bases from V and 4 bases from J; bases unmatched to any gene: 6. CDR3 sequence: CASSLLGRERETQYF. The CDR3 region has the DNA TGTGCCAGCAGCTTACTCGGGAGGGAGCGAGAGACCCAGTACTTC.

This rearrangement joins TRBV5-6 to TRBJ2-3; 9 nucleotides match TRBD1. Trimming removed 4 bases from V and 7 bases from J; junction bases left unmatched: 10. Germline CDR1 is SGHDT and CDR2 is YYEEEE. The CDR3 sequence is 15 residues long. CDR3 amino acids: CASSARDRALHTQYF. The CDR3 DNA is TGTGCCAGCAGCGCCCGGGACAGGGCCCTCCATACGCAGTATTTT.

The chain has TRBV12-3 or TRBV12-4 and TRBJ1-4, with D unresolved. The CDR3 extends over 12 amino acids. With 2 bases removed from V and 7 bases from J, the gap between germline ends came to 5 bases. In DNA form, the CDR3 reads TGTGCCAGCAGTTTATTGGTTGAAAAACTGTTTTTT. This translates into CASSLLVEKLFF.

This clonotype was seen many times. The J gene is TRBJ2-1, the V gene TRBV5-1; TRBD2 aligns across 7 bases. V shed 0 bases and J 7 bases; nucleotides not matched to a gene: 10. The germline V gene encodes CDR1 SGHRS and CDR2 YFSETQ. CDR3 length equals 16 residues. CDR3 region: CASSLEVGGPLNEQFF. The CDR3, as DNA: TGCGCCAGCAGCTTGGAGGTGGGAGGGCCTCTTAATGAGCAGTTCTTC.

This clonotype showed up many times. The J gene is TRBJ2-2, the V gene TRBV7-6, with D unresolved. In germline, CDR1 is SGHVS, CDR2 FNYEAQ. The CDR3 is 15 amino acids. V lost 1 base to trimming and J lost 4 bases, with 10 bases between them. CDR3 loop: CASSLGQFSTGELFF. The CDR3, as DNA: TGTGCCAGCAGCTTAGGGCAGTTCAGCACCGGGGAGCTGTTTTTT. The variable domain in full, with the rest retrieved from reference TRBV7-6 and TRBJ2-2, is GAGVSQSPRYKVTKRGQDVALRCDPISGHVSLYWYRQALGQGPEFLTYFNYEAQQDKSGLPNDRFSAERPEGSISTLTIQRTEQRDSAMYRCASSLGQFSTGELFFGEGSRLTVL.

This chain uses TRBV12-3 or TRBV12-4 with TRBJ1-1, with D hard to call. TRBJ1-6 explains the end of the DNA better; the J call may be wrong. The CDR3 is 13 amino acids. For the CDR3, the DNA is TGTGCCAGCAGTTTACGCGCCAAATCACCCCTCCACTTT. It yields the protein CASSLRAKSPLHF.

The sample holds many counts of this clonotype. V and J are TRBV27 and TRBJ1-5; D uncertain. This CDR3 has 12 residues. Germline loops: CDR1 MNHEY, CDR2 SMNVEV (reference sequence). Trimming left V 6 bases short and J 5 bases short, with 8 bases between. CDR3 sequence: CASRGGHQPQHF. CDR3 DNA: TGTGCCAGCAGGGGCGGGCATCAGCCCCAGCATTTT.

The chain links TRBV7-4 to TRBJ2-4, with D unclear. The J call may be in error: the DNA end matches TRBJ2-7 better. The CDR3 sequence is 14 residues long. Germline V CDR1 and CDR2: SGHVT, SQSDAQ. CDR3 sequence (DNA): TGTGCCAGCAGTAGGACCCCAGGAACCTACGAGCAGTACTTC. Its translation: CASSRTPGTYEQYF.

This clonotype was recorded at least ten times. The chain joins TRBV6-1 to TRBJ2-5, with 13 bases lining up with TRBD2. The last part of the DNA fits TRBJ2-7 better; the J call may be wrong. CDR3 size: 15 residues. CDR1 MNHNS and CDR2 SASEGT come from the germline V gene. The DNA for the CDR3 is TGTGCCAGCAGTTCAAGGGGGACTAGCGGGAACGAGCAGTACTTC. Its protein product is CASSSRGTSGNEQYF.

This clonotype was seen a handful of times. This may be a read error, as it is one base from a much larger clone. This chain connects TRBV28 to TRBJ2-4, with D possibly TRBD1 on 6 matching bases. Near its end, the DNA agrees better with TRBJ2-1, so the J call may be wrong. Germline CDR1 MDHEN, CDR2 SYDVKM. The CDR3 loop spans 12 amino acids. In nucleotides, the CDR3 is TGTGCCGGGGGACATTCGGTCTACGAGCAGTTCTTC. This sequence encodes CAGGHSVYEQFF.

As regards this clonotype: The CDR3 carries no conserved terminal phenylalanine or tryptophan, so it likely arises from a read error. Because the CDR3's place on the DNA is in doubt, the DNA is left out and the CDR3 is given as listed by TCRdb. V and J are TRBV7-2 and TRBJ2-7; no DNA check was done on the table's D call, TRBD1. In germline, CDR1 is SGHTA, CDR2 FQGNSA. A total of 15 residues make up the CDR3, ends included. This CDR3 is CASSQGPSYEQYFGN.

The chain carries TRBV6-2 or TRBV6-3 and TRBJ2-5, with D perhaps TRBD2 (5 bases). The J call may be faulty, since TRBJ2-1 better matches the DNA end. The CDR3 runs 12 residues. Germline V lookup: CDR1 MNHEY, CDR2 SVGEGT. The CDR3 region is CASSSGFGEQFF. Here the CDR3 DNA reads TGTGCCAGCAGCTCGGGATTTGGTGAGCAGTTCTTC.